These 10 T cell receptor beta chains came from one sample sequenced in a study of blood T cell repertoires in COVID-19 (dated by TCRdb to 2018 to 2020). The method behind the library was the immunoSEQ multiplex PCR assay. TCRdb carries this immuneACCESS record with in-frame sequences only. Its versions omit some clonotypes, under half of them owing to an unresolved V gene in the studies checked, with the rest unexplained. For this sample there are 390,000 or so clones; 70% to 90% appear just once. The ten biggest clones cover over 1.1% of the sample. Material for sequencing was peripheral blood. The source is a woman aged 25-40 years with active or convalescent COVID-19.

V usage is TRBV6-6 and J usage is TRBJ2-7; 10 bases match TRBD2. V gave up 5 bases and J gave up 3 bases; unmatched junction bases: 4. The CDR3 totals 14 residues. In germline, CDR1 is MNHNY, CDR2 SVGAGI (reference sequence). The CDR3 sequence: CASSRPSGGYEQYF. The DNA for the CDR3 is TGTGCCAGCAGTAGACCTAGCGGGGGCTACGAGCAGTACTTC.

This chain connects TRBV4-1 to TRBJ2-3; D is unclear. V lost 2 bases and J lost 0, with 9 bases in between. The germline V gene has CDR1 MGHRA and CDR2 YSYEKL. The CDR3 has 15 residues. Here the CDR3 reads CASSQLSTSTDTQYF. The CDR3 region has the DNA TGCGCCAGCAGCCAACTCTCAACTAGCACAGATACGCAGTATTTT.

The V and J genes are TRBV5-1 and TRBJ1-1; D is unclear. The germline V and J ends were trimmed by 3 bases and 4 bases, with 13 bases remaining between them. Germline CDR1 reads SGHRS; CDR2 reads YFSETQ. The CDR3 is made up of 14 amino acids. CDR3 residues: CASSSGMSTTEAFF. CDR3 nucleotides: TGCGCCAGCAGCTCGGGGATGAGTACCACTGAAGCTTTCTTT.

The J gene is TRBJ1-2, the V gene TRBV6-5; D is unresolved. Per the germline V gene, CDR1 is MNHEY and CDR2 is SVGAGI. This CDR3 comprises 10 residues. With 8 bases removed from V and 7 bases from J, the gap between germline ends came to 8 bases. CDR3: CASEERGYTF. In nucleotides, the CDR3 is TGTGCCAGCGAGGAACGTGGCTACACCTTC.

This clone was seen more than once but under ten times. The gene calls are TRBV6-5 and TRBJ2-7; 9 bases agree with TRBD2. V trimming: 0 bases; J trimming: 0 bases; junction bases outside the gene matches: 3. Germline V gene lookup returns CDR1 MNHEY and CDR2 SVGAGI. The CDR3 extends over 16 amino acids. The CDR3, as DNA: TGTGCCAGCAGTTACTCGATTAGCGGGAGCTCCTACGAGCAGTACTTC. This gives the protein CASSYSISGSSYEQYF.

The CDR3 DNA follows: TGTGCCACCAGCAGGGAACATAGCGGGGAAGGTGAGCAGTTCTTC. It is translated as CATSREHSGEGEQFF. The chain recombines TRBV15 with TRBJ2-1, with TRBD2 identical over 8 bases. After removal of 3 bases from V and 9 bases from J, the junction contained 10 bases not matched to a gene. The CDR3 consists of 15 residues. Germline V lookup: CDR1 LNHNV, CDR2 YYDKDF (reference sequence).

This chain uses TRBV6-1 with TRBJ1-5; D is ambiguous. The CDR3 is made up of 12 amino acids. Trimming stripped 3 bases from V and 8 bases from J, with 8 bases between. Germline assignment: CDR1 MNHNS and CDR2 SASEGT. CDR3 amino acids: CASSDGLEPQHF. The CDR3 DNA reads TGTGCCAGCAGTGATGGCCTTGAGCCCCAGCATTTT.

J is TRBJ2-2 and V is TRBV4-1, with TRBD2 identical over 8 bases. Germline V CDR1 and CDR2: MGHRA, YSYEKL. With V trimmed by 0 bases and J by 3 bases, 9 bases remained unmatched. This CDR3 comprises 18 residues. The CDR3 coding sequence is TGCGCCAGCAGCCAAGATAACTACGGGAGGGAGGACACCGGGGAGCTGTTTTTT. Encoded protein: CASSQDNYGREDTGELFF.

The V gene is TRBV29-1, the J gene TRBJ1-1; TRBD1 is a possible D gene (6 bases). The V gene lost 0 bases and the J gene lost 2 bases, with 10 bases spanning the gap. This CDR3 contains 14 residues. In germline, CDR1 is SQVTM, CDR2 ANQGSEA. The CDR3 sequence: CSVEDGQINTEAFF. The CDR3 coding sequence is TGCAGCGTTGAAGATGGACAGATAAACACTGAAGCTTTCTTT.

This clone was seen a single time. V gene TRBV3-1 (or the pseudogene TRBV3-2) combines with J gene TRBJ2-2; TRBD2 agrees at 7 bases. Germline assignment: CDR1 LGHDT and CDR2 YNNKEL (reference sequence). The CDR3 is 18 residues long. J lost 0 bases, V lost 1 base, and 8 bases had no gene match. The CDR3 here is CASSQVSAGVSNTGELFF. CDR3 sequence (DNA): TGTGCCAGCAGCCAAGTATCGGCGGGGGTATCGAACACCGGGGAGCTGTTTTTT.